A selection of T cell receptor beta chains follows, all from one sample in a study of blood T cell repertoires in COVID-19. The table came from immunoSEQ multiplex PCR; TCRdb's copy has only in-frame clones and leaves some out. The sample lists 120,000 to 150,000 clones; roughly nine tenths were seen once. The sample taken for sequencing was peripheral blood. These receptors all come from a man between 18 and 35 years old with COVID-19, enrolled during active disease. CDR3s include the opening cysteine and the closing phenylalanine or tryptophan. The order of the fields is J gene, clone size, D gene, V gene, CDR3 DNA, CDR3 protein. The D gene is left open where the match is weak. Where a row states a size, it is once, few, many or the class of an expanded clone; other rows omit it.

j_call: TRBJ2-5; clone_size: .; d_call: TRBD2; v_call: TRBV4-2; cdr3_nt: TGTGCCAGCAGCCAAGAAGCGGGAGGGCCAGAGACCCAGTACTTC; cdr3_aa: CASSQEAGGPETQYF
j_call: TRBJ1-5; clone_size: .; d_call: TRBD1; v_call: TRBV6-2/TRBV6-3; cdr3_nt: TGTGCCAGCAGTCTACTCCACCGGGACAGGATGGTAAGCAATCAGCCCCAGCATTTT; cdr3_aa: CASSLLHRDRMVSNQPQHF
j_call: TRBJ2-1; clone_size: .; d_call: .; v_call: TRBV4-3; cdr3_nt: TGCGCCAGCAGCCAAGAAACAGGGTTGAATGAGCAGTTCTTC; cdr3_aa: CASSQETGLNEQFF
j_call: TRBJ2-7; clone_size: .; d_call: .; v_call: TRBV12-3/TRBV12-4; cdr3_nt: TGTGCCAGCAGTGGCGGCTACGAGCAGTACTTC; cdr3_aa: CASSGGYEQYF
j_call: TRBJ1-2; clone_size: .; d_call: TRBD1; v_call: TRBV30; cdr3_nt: TGTGCCTGGACCTCAGGGGGTAACTATGGCTACACCTTC; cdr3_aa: CAWTSGGNYGYTF
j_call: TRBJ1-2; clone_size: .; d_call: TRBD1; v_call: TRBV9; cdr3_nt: TGTGCCAGCAGCGAGACAGGGGGCGGGTATGGCTACACCTTC; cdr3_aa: CASSETGGGYGYTF
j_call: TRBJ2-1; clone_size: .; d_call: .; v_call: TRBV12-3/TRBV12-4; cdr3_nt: TGTGCCAGCAGCCCAGACTACAATGAGCAGTTCTTC; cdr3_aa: CASSPDYNEQFF
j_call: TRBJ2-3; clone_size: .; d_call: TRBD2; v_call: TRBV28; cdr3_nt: TGTGCCAGCAGTTCTTATCGGGGAGGGGCAGATACGCAGTATTTT; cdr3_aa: CASSSYRGGADTQYF
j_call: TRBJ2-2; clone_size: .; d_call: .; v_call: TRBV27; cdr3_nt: TGTGCCAGCAGTTTTGGGCGGGGGAACACCGGGGAGCTGTTTTTT; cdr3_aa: CASSFGRGNTGELFF
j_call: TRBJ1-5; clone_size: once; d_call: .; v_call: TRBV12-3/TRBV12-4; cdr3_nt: TGTGCCAGCAGTTTAGGAGGAGCTCAGCCCCAGCATTTT; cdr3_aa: CASSLGGAQPQHF
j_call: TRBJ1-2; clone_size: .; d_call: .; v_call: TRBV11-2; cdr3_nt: TGTGCCAGCAGCTTGGACAGTTCTATGAAGGGCTACACCTTC; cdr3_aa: CASSLDSSMKGYTF
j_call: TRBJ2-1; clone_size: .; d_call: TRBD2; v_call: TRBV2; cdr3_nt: TGTGCCAGCAGTCTACTGGGCGGGAGGGCCTATCGTGCCTACAATGAGCAGTTCTTC; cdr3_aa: CASSLLGGRAYRAYNEQFF
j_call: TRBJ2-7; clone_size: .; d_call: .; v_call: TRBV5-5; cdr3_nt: TGTGCCAGCAGCGCCTACGCGGACACTTCTCCCGAGCAGTACTTC; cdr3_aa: CASSAYADTSPEQYF
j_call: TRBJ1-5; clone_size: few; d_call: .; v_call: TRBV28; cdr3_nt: TGTGCCAGCAGTTTTAGCGGAATCAGCAATCAGCCCCAGCATTTT; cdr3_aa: CASSFSGISNQPQHF